This T cell receptor (beta chain) was profiled in a study of siplizumab effects on memory and regulatory T cells (dated by TCRdb to about 2019). Study-wide context: The effect of the anti-CD2 antibody siplizumab on alloreactive T-cell subsets was examined in allogeneic mixed lymphocyte reactions constructed from human PBMCs. The study at large found these results: Compared with memory T cells, unstimulated naive T cells appeared more diverse, and naive cells seemed to make a substantial contribution to the alloresponse. A naive or memory phenotype could not be assigned to roughly 75-95% of proliferating CD4+ or CD8+ clones. Among mappable alloreactive CD4+ clones, an average Treg-derived fraction of around 71% was observed with siplizumab, compared with less than 35% in control reactions. The cumulative frequency of alloreactive sequences traceable to unstimulated CD4+ memory T cells was significantly reduced by siplizumab. Sequences below about 10^-5 frequency were poorly captured, so only a minor fraction of alloreactive clones could be mapped to unstimulated subsets. Whether proliferating Tregs from siplizumab cultures actually had suppressive function was not functionally confirmed.

Sorted unstimulated T cells and proliferating T cells recovered from mixed lymphocyte reactions underwent TCRbeta CDR3 sequencing. Fresh whole blood from under 13 HLA-typed healthy donors was used as the source from which PBMCs were isolated. To map where alloreactive clones came from, CD4+ non-regulatory T cells in the unstimulated state were FACS-sorted. Library construction relied on the immunoSEQ multiplex PCR assay. Each sample had some 94,000 TCR templates assayed by the deep sequencing platform. Genomic DNA extracted from sorted T cells was used for TCRbeta CDR3 sequencing. Regarding the original processing steps: The R programming language was used for clonal analysis of TCRbeta CDR3 data. Unstimulated samples were compared with post-reaction CFSE-low samples to define alloreactive CD4+ and CD8+ clones. Regulatory or non-regulatory origin was assigned to alloreactive CD4+ clones by matching of sequences to sorted unstimulated Treg and non-Treg repertoires. TCRdb re-hosts the immuneACCESS table, in-frame sequences only. Its copies lack some clones; in the studies checked, an unresolved V gene accounts for under half of them, and the cause for the rest is not known. V, J and clone size derive from that table, while D and trimming were established from the DNA sequence. This sample comprises 100,000 or so clones, about 95% of them detected only once. The ten largest clones take up approximately 1.2% of the sample.

V is shortened by 4 bases, J by 7 bases, and the region joining them spans 15 bases. The CDR3 runs 14 residues from the cysteine to the phenylalanine. The read is trimmed to its CDR3 DNA, 42 bases read in frame from base 1. The germline V gene provides CDR1 SGHTS and CDR2 YDEGEE. A word on this clone: Its binding antigen is unknown. The record has no base qualities; no much larger clone is one base away.

The V gene is TRBV5-8 and the J gene is TRBJ1-5; the D segment could be TRBD1, given 5 matching bases. The TCR sequence derives from a human donor in good health. Sequencing used non-Treg CD4+ T cells sorted from blood. The sample's cell subset or site label, in plain terms: FACS-sorted unstimulated CD4+ non-regulatory T cells. The DNA sequence is given as TGTGCCAGCAGCACTGGGGGAGGGACGCAGCCCCAGCATTTT. Protein translation: CASSTGGGTQPQHF.